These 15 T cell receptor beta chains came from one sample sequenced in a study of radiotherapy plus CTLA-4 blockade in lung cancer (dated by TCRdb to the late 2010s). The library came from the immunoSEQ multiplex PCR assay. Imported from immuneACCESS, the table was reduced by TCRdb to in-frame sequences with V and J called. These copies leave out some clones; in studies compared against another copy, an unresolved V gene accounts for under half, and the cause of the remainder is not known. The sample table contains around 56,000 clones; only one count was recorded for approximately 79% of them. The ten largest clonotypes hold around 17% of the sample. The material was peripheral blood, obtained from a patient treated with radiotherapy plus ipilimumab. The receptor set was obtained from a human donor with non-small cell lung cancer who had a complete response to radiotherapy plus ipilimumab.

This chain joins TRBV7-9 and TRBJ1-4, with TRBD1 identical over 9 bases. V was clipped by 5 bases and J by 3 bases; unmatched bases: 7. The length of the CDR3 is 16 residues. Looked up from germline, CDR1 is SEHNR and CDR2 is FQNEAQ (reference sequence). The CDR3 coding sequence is TGTGCCAGCAGCCCGGGACAGGGAGTTGCTAATGAAAAACTGTTTTTT. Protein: CASSPGQGVANEKLFF.

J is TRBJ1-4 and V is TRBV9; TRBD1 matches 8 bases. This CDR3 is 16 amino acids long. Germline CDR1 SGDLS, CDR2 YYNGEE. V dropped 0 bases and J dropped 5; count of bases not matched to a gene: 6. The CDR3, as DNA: TGTGCCAGCAGCGTAGGTGCGAGGGACAGGAATGAAAAACTGTTTTTT. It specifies CASSVGARDRNEKLFF. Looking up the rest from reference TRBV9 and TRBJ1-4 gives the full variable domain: DSGVTQTPKHLITATGQRVTLRCSPRSGDLSVYWYQQSLDQGLQFLIQYYNGEERAKGNILERFSAQQFPDLHSELNLSSLELGDSALYFCASSVGARDRNEKLFFGSGTQLSVL.

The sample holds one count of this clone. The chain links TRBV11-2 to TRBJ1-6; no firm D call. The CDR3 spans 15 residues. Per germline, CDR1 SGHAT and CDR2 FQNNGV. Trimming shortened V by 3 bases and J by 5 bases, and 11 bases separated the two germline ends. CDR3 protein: CASSFSSTDNSPLHF. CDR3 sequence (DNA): TGTGCCAGCAGCTTCTCGAGTACCGATAATTCACCCCTCCACTTT.

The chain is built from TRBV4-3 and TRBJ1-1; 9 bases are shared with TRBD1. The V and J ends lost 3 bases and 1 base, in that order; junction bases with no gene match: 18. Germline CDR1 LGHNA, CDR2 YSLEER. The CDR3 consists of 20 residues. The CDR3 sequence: CASSQFHPSRDRVGNTEAFF. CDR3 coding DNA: TGCGCCAGCAGCCAGTTTCACCCATCGCGGGACAGGGTCGGGAACACTGAAGCTTTCTTT.

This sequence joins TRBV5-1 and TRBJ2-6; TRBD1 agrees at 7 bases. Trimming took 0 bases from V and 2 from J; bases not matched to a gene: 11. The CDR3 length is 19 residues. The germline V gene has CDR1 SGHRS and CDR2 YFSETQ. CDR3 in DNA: TGCGCCAGCAGCTTGGGTCGCCCAGGGGGATACGCTGGGGCCAACGTCCTGACTTTC. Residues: CASSLGRPGGYAGANVLTF.

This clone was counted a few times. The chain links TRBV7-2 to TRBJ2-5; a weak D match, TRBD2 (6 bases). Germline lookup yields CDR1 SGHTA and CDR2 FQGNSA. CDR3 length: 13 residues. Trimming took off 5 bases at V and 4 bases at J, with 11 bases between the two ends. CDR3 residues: CASSPGLSETQYF. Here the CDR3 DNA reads TGTGCCAGCAGCCCGGGACTTTCAGAGACCCAGTACTTC.

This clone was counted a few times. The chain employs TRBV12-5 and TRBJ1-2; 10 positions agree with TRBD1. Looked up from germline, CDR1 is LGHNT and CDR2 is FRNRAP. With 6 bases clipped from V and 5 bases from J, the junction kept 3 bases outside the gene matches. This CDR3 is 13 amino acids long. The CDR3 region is CASGRDRGYGYTF. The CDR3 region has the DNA TGTGCTAGTGGCAGGGACAGGGGATATGGCTACACCTTC. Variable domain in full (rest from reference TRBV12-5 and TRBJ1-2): DARVTQTPRHKVTEMGQEVTMRCQPILGHNTVFWYRQTMMQGLELLAYFRNRAPLDDSGMPKDRFSAEMPDATLATLKIQPSEPRDSAVYFCASGRDRGYGYTFGSGTRLTVV.

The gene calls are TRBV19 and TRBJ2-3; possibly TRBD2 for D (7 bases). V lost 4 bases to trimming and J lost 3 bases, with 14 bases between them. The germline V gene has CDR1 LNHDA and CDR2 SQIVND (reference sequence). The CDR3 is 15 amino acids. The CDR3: CASSRGGSRTDTQYF. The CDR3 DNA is TGTGCCAGTAGTAGGGGGGGCTCGAGGACAGATACGCAGTATTTT.

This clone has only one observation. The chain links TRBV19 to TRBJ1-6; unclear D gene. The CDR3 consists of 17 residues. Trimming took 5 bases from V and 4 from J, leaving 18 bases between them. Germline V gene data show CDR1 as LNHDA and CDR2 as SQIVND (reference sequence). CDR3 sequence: CASSSGEKRRYNSPLHF. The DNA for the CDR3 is TGTGCCAGTAGTTCTGGAGAGAAGCGTCGATATAATTCACCCCTCCACTTT.

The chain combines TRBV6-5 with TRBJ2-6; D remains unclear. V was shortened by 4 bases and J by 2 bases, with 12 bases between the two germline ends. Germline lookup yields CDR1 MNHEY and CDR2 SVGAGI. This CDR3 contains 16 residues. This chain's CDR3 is CASSSRGVPGANVLTF. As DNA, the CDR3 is TGTGCCAGCAGTTCCCGCGGCGTTCCTGGGGCCAACGTCCTGACTTTC.

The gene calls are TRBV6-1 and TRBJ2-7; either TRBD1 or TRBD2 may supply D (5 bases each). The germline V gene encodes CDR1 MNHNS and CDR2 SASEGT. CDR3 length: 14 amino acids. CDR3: CTSSELGVLDEQYV. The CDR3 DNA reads TGTACCAGCAGTGAACTAGGGGTCTTGGACGAGCAGTACGTC.

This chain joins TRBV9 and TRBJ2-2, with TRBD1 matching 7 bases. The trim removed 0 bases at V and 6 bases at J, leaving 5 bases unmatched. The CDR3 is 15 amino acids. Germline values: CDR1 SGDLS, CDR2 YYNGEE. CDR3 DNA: TGTGCCAGCAGCGTAGCTTCCCAGGGGGCCGGGGAGCTGTTTTTT. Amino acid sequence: CASSVASQGAGELFF.

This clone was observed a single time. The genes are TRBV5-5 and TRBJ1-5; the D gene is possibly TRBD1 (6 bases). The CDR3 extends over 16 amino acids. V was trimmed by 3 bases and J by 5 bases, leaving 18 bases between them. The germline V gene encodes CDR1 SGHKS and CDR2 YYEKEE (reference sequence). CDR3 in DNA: TGTGCCAGCAGCTCGGGGCAGGGGTCGGGTTATCAGCCCCAGCATTTT. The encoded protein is CASSSGQGSGYQPQHF.

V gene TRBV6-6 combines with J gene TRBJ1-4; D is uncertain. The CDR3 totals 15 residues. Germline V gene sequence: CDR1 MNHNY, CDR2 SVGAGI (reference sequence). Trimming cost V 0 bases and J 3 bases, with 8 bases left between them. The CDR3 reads CASSYSGEPNEKLFF. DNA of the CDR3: TGTGCCAGCAGTTACTCGGGAGAACCTAATGAAAAACTGTTTTTT.

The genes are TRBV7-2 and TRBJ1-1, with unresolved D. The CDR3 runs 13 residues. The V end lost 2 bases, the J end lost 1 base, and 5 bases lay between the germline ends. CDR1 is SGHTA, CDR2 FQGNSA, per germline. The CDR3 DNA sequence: TGTGCCAGCAGCTTACAGAAGAACACTGAAGCTTTCTTT. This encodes CASSLQKNTEAFF.